This is a list of T cell receptor beta chains from one sample in a study of siplizumab effects on memory and regulatory T cells. Method: immunoSEQ multiplex PCR; TCRdb's copy keeps in-frame clones and lacks some. The sample holds over 85,000 clones, 80% to 95% seen once. Material: CD4+ T cells sorted from blood. These receptor sequences come from a human donor in good health. Each CDR3 is given without its conserved first and last residue.

v_call cdr3_aa
TRBV28 ASSLGTAGHEAEAF
TRBV6-1 ASSDTRHQPQH
TRBV6-1 ASNQRHTRIYEQY
TRBV28 ASSRDRVGDTQY
TRBV7-9 ASSLALAGGNQPQH
TRBV5-6 ASSLVDAYEQY
TRBV29-1 SVVSSDAYNEQF
TRBV5-1 ASSLGSLTRSTDTQY
TRBV28 ASRPQGVKNQPQH
TRBV5-1 ASSLEGQIWSRGSYEQY
TRBV19 ASSTTGMTEAF
TRBV6-4 ASSVDRGNTEAF
TRBV19 ASSTTRGPYEQY
TRBV5-1 ASLGLAANEQF
TRBV5-1 ASSLGSSGISYEQY
TRBV5-1 ASSLISVGASTDTQY
TRBV27 ASSRPGLQANEQF
TRBV7-9 ASSLTSGSAGELF
TRBV29-1 SAKTSGSSYEQY
TRBV27 ASSSPGQRAEAF
TRBV2 AGAGGGGQETQY
TRBV27 ASSFLDRANYGYT
TRBV28 ASRSRAREQY
TRBV19 ASSYRGRNTGELF
TRBV28 ASSSLPRQETQY
TRBV30 AWSETRPGELF
TRBV5-1 ASSSIAGGEQF